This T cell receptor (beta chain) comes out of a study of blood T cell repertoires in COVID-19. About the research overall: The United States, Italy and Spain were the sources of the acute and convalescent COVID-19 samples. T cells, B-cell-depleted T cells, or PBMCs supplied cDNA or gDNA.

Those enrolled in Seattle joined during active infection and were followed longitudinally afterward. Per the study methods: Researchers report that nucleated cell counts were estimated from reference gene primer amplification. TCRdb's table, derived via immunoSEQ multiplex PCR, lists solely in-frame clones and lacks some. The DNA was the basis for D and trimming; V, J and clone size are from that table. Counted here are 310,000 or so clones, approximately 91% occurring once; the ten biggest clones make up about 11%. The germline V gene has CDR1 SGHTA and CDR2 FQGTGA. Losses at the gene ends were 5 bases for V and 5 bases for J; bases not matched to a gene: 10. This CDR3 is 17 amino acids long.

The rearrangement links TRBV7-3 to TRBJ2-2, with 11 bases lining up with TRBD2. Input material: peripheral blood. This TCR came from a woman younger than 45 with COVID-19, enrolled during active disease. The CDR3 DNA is TGTGCCAGCAGCCCCATACTAGCGGGAGAAGGGACCGGGGAGCTGTTTTTT. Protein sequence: CASSPILAGEGTGELFF.